Below, 2 T cell receptor beta chains from the same sample are listed, as sequenced in a study of blood T cell repertoires in COVID-19. Generated by immunoSEQ multiplex PCR, the TCRdb table keeps only in-frame clones and is missing some. The sample has some 150,000 clones; around 83% are singletons. Sequenced input: peripheral blood. Receptors were obtained from a middle-aged man with acute or convalescent COVID-19.

The chain recombines TRBV9 with TRBJ2-3, with D possibly being TRBD1 (6 bases). Trimming shortened V by 0 bases and J by 6 bases, and 8 bases separated the two germline ends. Germline CDR1 SGDLS, CDR2 YYNGEE. The CDR3 has 13 amino acids. As DNA, the CDR3 is TGTGCCAGCAGCGTAGGGGGGCGGGATACGCAGTATTTT. This encodes CASSVGGRDTQYF.

The chain is built from TRBV19 and TRBJ2-1, with 10 bases lining up with TRBD2. This CDR3 region has 16 residues. The germline V gene encodes CDR1 LNHDA and CDR2 SQIVND (reference sequence). V trimming: 3 bases; J trimming: 3 bases; junction bases outside the gene matches: 5. The CDR3 DNA reads TGTGCCAGTAGTATTCTAGCGGGGGCCTTCTACAATGAGCAGTTCTTC. The encoded protein is CASSILAGAFYNEQFF.